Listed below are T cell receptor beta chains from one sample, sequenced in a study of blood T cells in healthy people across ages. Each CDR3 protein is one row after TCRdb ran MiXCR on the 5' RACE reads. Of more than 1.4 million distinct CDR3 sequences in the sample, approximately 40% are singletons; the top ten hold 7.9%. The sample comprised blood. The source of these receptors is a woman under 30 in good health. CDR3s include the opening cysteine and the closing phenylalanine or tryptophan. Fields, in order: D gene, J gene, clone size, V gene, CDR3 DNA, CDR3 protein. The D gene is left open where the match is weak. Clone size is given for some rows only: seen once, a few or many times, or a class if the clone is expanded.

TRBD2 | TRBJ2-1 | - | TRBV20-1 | TGCAGTGCTATTCTCCCGGGACTAGCGTACAATGAGCAGTATTTC | CSAILPGLAYNEQYF
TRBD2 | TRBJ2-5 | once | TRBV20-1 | TGCAGTGCTAGAGACCTGACTAGCGCTCAAGAGACCCAGTACTTC | CSARDLTSAQETQYF
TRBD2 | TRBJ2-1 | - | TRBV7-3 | TGTGCCAGCAGGAGAACCGGGACTAGCGTGTACAATGAGCAGTTCTTC | CASRRTGTSVYNEQFF
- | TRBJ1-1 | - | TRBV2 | TGTGCCAGCAGTGAAATGGGTCAGAAGAACACTGAAGCTTTCTTT | CASSEMGQKNTEAFF
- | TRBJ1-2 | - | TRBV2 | TGTGCCAGCAGGACTCCCTTTAACTATGGCTACACCTTC | CASRTPFNYGYTF
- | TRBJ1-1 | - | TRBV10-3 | TGTGCCATCAGTGAGTCGATGACAGCTGAAGCTTTCTTT | CAISESMTAEAFF
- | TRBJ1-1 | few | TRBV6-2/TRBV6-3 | TGTGCCAGCACCAGAATCTCGGTCTCTGAAGCTTTCTTT | CASTRISVSEAFF
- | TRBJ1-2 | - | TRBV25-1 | TGTGCCAGCAGTGAGACGGCCTCAAGAGGAGTGGGTGGCTACACCTTC | CASSETASRGVGGYTF
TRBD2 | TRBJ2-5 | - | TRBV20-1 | TGCAGTGCTAAGCCCTGGAGCGGGGACTTGTATGAGCAGTACTTC | CSAKPWSGDLYEQYF
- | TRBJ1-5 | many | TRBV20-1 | TGCAGTGCTCGGGGGGATTTTAATCAGCCCCAGCATTTT | CSARGDFNQPQHF
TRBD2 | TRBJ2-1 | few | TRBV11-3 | TGTGCCAGCAGCTTAGACATAGCGGGGGACAATGAGCAGTTCTTC | CASSLDIAGDNEQFF
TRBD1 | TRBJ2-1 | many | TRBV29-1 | TGCAGCGCCGGGACAGGGGAGTGGAATGAGCAGTTCTTC | CSAGTGEWNEQFF
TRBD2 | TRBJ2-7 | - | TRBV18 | TGTGCCAGCTCACCAGAATCGGGAGCGGGAGAGCAGTACTTC | CASSPESGAGEQYF
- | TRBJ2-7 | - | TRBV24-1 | TGTGCCACCAGCGGTAGCTCCTACAATGAGCAGTACTTC | CATSGSSYNEQYF
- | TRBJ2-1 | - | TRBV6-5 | TGTGCCAGCAGTTACTCGTTCAGGGACCCTAGCTCCTACAATGAGCAGTTCTTC | CASSYSFRDPSSYNEQFF
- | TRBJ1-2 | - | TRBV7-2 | TGTGCCAGCAGCACCACGTCAACCACTGGCTACACCTTC | CASSTTSTTGYTF
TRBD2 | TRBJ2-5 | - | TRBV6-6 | TGTGCCAGCAGTTACGTCGCGGGAGGGCGGGAGACCCAGTACTTC | CASSYVAGGRETQYF
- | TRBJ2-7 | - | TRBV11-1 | TGTGCCAGCAGCTTAGACGGTCCGAGTGAGCAGTACTTC | CASSLDGPSEQYF
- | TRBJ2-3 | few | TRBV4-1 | TGCGCCAGCAGCCCCTACGGCGACCGCACAGATACGCAGTATTTT | CASSPYGDRTDTQYF
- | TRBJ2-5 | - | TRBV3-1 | TGTGCCAGCAGCCAAGACGGACGTTTTACTGAGCAGTACTTC | CASSQDGRFTEQYF
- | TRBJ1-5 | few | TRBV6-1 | TGTGCCAGACAGTACCCGATCGATTATAGCAATCAGCCCCAGCATTTT | CARQYPIDYSNQPQHF
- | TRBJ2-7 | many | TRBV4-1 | TGCGCCAGCAGCCACGGAGTCTCCTACGAGCAGTACTTC | CASSHGVSYEQYF
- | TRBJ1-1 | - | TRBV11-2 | TGTGCCAGCAGCTCATTGCAGGGACACCCCTACACTGAAGCTTTCTTT | CASSSLQGHPYTEAFF
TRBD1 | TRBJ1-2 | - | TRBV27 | TGTGCCAGCAGTTTTAATGCAGGGGGTAACTATGGCTACACCTTC | CASSFNAGGNYGYTF
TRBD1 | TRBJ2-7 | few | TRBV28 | TGTGCCAGCAGTTTTGACAGGGAGAACATCGAGCAGTACTTC | CASSFDRENIEQYF
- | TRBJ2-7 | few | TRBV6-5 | TGTGCCAGCAGTCGACCGGGATCCCAGTACTACGAGCAGTACTTC | CASSRPGSQYYEQYF
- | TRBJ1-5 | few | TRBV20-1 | TGCAGTGCTGGAAACAGGGATCAGCCCCAGCATTTT | CSAGNRDQPQHF
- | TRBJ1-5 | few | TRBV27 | TGTGCCAGCAGTTTGCGAGAGGATCAGCCCCAGCATTTT | CASSLREDQPQHF